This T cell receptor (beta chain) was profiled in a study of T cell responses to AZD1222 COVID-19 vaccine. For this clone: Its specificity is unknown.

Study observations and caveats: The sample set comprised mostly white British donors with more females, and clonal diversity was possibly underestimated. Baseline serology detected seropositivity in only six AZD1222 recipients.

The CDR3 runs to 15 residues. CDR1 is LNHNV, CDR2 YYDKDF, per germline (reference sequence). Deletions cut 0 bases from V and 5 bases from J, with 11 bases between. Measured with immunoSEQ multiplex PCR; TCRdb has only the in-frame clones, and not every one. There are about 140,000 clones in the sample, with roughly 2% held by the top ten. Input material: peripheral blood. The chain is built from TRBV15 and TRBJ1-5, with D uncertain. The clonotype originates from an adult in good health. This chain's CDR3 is CATSRDHGLDQPQHF. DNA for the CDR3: TGTGCCACCAGCAGAGATCATGGGTTAGATCAGCCCCAGCATTTT.